Presented here are 28 T cell receptor beta chains from one specimen sequenced in a study of cytomegalovirus exposure and HLA in healthy donors. Primers included in the PCR were 60 Vbeta and 13 Jbeta primers. TCRdb's copy holds only in-frame clones and misses some; the assay was immunoSEQ multiplex PCR. The sample lists 150,000 to 200,000 clones, around 80% occurring once. The source material was PBMCs. The receptor set was obtained from a woman aged 40 to 49 in good health and CMV-seronegative.

The chain has TRBV4-2 and TRBJ2-5; D unresolved. The CDR3 sequence is 14 residues long. Germline V gene data show CDR1 as LGHNA and CDR2 as YNFKEQ. Trimming left V 1 base short and J 2 bases short, with 8 bases between. The CDR3 DNA sequence: TGTGCCAGCAGCCAAGGTGTTACACAAGAGACCCAGTACTTC. It specifies CASSQGVTQETQYF.

The V call is TRBV6-5, the J call TRBJ2-2, with a tentative D call TRBD2 (6 bases). The CDR3 has 16 amino acids. V was clipped by 2 bases and J by 0 bases, with 10 bases between them. The V gene's germline CDR1 is MNHEY and CDR2 SVGAGI. The DNA of the CDR3 is TGTGCCAGCAGTTACGGACCGGGGGCGAACACCGGGGAGCTGTTTTTT. It specifies CASSYGPGANTGELFF.

V gene TRBV5-4 combines with J gene TRBJ1-6; 9 bases align to TRBD1. V shed 4 bases and J 6 bases; nucleotides not matched to a gene: 8. Germline CDR1 reads SGHNT; CDR2 reads YYREEE (reference sequence). The CDR3 sequence is 16 residues long. The CDR3 reads CASSTAGTGINSPLHF. In DNA form, the CDR3 reads TGTGCCAGCAGCACAGCCGGGACAGGGATTAATTCACCCCTCCACTTT.

The table lists this clone with a few counts. The genes are TRBV18 and TRBJ1-5; a possible D gene is TRBD1 (5 bases). The length of the CDR3 is 15 residues. Trimming cost V 6 bases and J 4 bases, with 16 bases left between them. Germline CDR1 reads KGHSH; CDR2 reads LQKENI. CDR3 nucleotide sequence: TGTGCCAGCTCGCTCCTGACAGAGCATAATCAGCCCCAGCATTTT. As protein: CASSLLTEHNQPQHF.

The rearrangement joins TRBV20-1 to TRBJ1-1; D is uncertain. This CDR3 has 11 amino acids. CDR1 is DFQATT, CDR2 SNEGSKA, per germline (reference sequence). Trimming pared 0 bases from V and 7 bases from J, leaving 6 bases between. CDR3 region: CSARDRSEAFF. The DNA of the CDR3 is TGCAGTGCTAGAGATCGGAGTGAAGCTTTCTTT.

The V and J genes are TRBV7-9 and TRBJ2-5; no definite D call. This CDR3 has 13 amino acids. Germline V gene data show CDR1 as SEHNR and CDR2 as FQNEAQ (reference sequence). The V end was cut by 4 bases, the J end by 2 bases, with 8 bases between. The CDR3 sequence is CASSSPGQETQYF. The CDR3 DNA is TGTGCCAGCAGCTCACCGGGTCAAGAGACCCAGTACTTC.

V and J are TRBV15 and TRBJ1-2; 10 bases line up with TRBD1. Germline V gene data show CDR1 as LNHNV and CDR2 as YYDKDF (reference sequence). The CDR3 is made up of 13 amino acids. V was pared by 6 bases and J by 7 bases, with 5 bases of the junction left unmatched. CDR3 sequence reads: CATSMTGGGGYTF. Written as DNA, the CDR3 is TGTGCCACCAGTATGACAGGGGGCGGTGGCTACACCTTC.

This CDR3 reads CASSFQAGGSNEQFF. CDR3 in DNA: TGTGCCAGCAGCTTCCAGGCAGGGGGGAGCAATGAGCAGTTCTTC. The chain links TRBV11-3 to TRBJ2-1, with a weak D call TRBD1 (7 bases). The germline V gene has CDR1 SGHNT and CDR2 YENEEA. Trimming stripped 3 bases from V and 6 bases from J, with 15 bases between. The CDR3 spans 15 residues.

This clone showed up just a few times. This chain connects TRBV6-6 to TRBJ1-2, with a tentative D call TRBD1 (5 bases). Germline CDR1 and CDR2: MNHNY and SVGAGI (reference sequence). Trimming removed 2 bases at V and 4 bases at J, with 14 bases between. The CDR3 is made up of 15 amino acids. The DNA of the CDR3 is TGTGCCAGCAGTTACACAGTCCCCAGGGTCTATGGCTACACCTTC. The encoded protein is CASSYTVPRVYGYTF.

This rearrangement joins TRBV6-1 to TRBJ1-1, with D possibly matching TRBD1 (5 bases). The CDR3 length is 15 residues. V was cut by 7 bases and J by 9 bases, with 24 bases left in between. Germline CDR1 and CDR2: MNHNS and SASEGT. The chain's CDR3 is CASTGGAGGDGKAFF. The CDR3 DNA reads TGTGCCAGCACAGGAGGTGCGGGAGGGGATGGTAAAGCTTTCTTT.

This chain connects TRBV6-6 to TRBJ2-7; a weak D match, TRBD2 (6 bases). V lost 3 bases, J lost 5 bases, and 17 bases lay in between. The germline CDR1 and CDR2 sequences are MNHNY and SVGAGI (reference sequence). CDR3 length: 15 residues. The CDR3 sequence is CASSYGSPGGDEQYF. The CDR3 DNA reads as TGTGCCAGCAGTTATGGGTCTCCCGGGGGTGACGAGCAGTACTTC.

The rearrangement uses TRBV5-4 and TRBJ2-3; 10 bases are shared with TRBD2. Looked up from germline, CDR1 is SGHNT and CDR2 is YYREEE (reference sequence). The CDR3 sequence is 15 residues long. Losses at the gene ends were 2 bases for V and 5 bases for J; bases not matched to a gene: 5. CDR3 sequence reads: CASSFLPSGGDTQYF. CDR3 in DNA: TGTGCCAGCAGCTTTCTCCCTAGCGGGGGAGATACGCAGTATTTT.

The chain employs TRBV7-7 and TRBJ1-6; D is ambiguous. The V end was cut by 0 bases, the J end by 7 bases, with 4 bases between. The CDR3 extends over 13 amino acids. Per germline, CDR1 SSHAT and CDR2 FNYEAQ (reference sequence). The CDR3 DNA sequence: TGTGCCAGCAGCTTAGCGGAGAATTCACCCCTCCACTTT. As protein: CASSLAENSPLHF.

This clone was seen just once. The V call is TRBV11-3, the J call TRBJ2-3, with TRBD2 matching 10 bases. Germline assignment: CDR1 SGHNT and CDR2 YENEEA. Losses at the gene ends were 4 bases for V and 5 bases for J; bases not matched to a gene: 9. The CDR3 runs 16 residues. The CDR3 bases are TGTGCCAGCAGCTCAAAGCGGGAGGGCCTTCTAGATACGCAGTATTTT. This translates into CASSSKREGLLDTQYF.

V usage is TRBV28 and J usage is TRBJ1-4, with 11 bases lining up with TRBD1. Germline-derived CDR1 and CDR2 are MDHEN and SYDVKM. V lost 6 bases, J lost 5 bases, and 8 bases stayed unmatched. There are 16 residues in the CDR3. The CDR3 DNA reads TGTGCCAGCAGCCGGACAGGGGGCGCAGGAAATGAAAAACTGTTTTTT. Translation: CASSRTGGAGNEKLFF.

The sample holds one count of this clone. The chain has TRBV19 and TRBJ1-4, with 7 bases matching TRBD1. The CDR3 consists of 14 residues. The germline V gene has CDR1 LNHDA and CDR2 SQIVND (reference sequence). V was pared by 5 bases and J by 7 bases, with 7 bases of the junction left unmatched. CDR3 in amino acids: CASSEQGRSEKLFF. The CDR3 DNA is TGTGCCAGTAGTGAACAGGGGAGAAGTGAAAAACTGTTTTTT.

This chain links TRBV28 with TRBJ1-2, with unresolved D. Deletions cut 2 bases from V and 5 bases from J, with 12 bases between. The CDR3 spans 14 residues. Germline V gene data show CDR1 as MDHEN and CDR2 as SYDVKM. CDR3 in DNA: TGTGCCAGCAGTTTAGTGGACTACTTTTATGGCTACACCTTC. Translated: CASSLVDYFYGYTF.

The V gene is TRBV2, the J gene TRBJ2-5, with TRBD1 as a possible D gene (7 bases). The CDR3 length is 14 residues. Trimming pared 8 bases from V and 2 bases from J, leaving 15 bases between. Germline V CDR1 and CDR2: SNHLY, FYNNEI. For the CDR3, the DNA is TGTGCCAGCCGCGGGACAGAAAGACAAGAGACCCAGTACTTC. Translated, it gives CASRGTERQETQYF. The full variable domain, in which reference TRBV2 and TRBJ2-5 provide the parts outside the CDR3, is EPEVTQTPSHQVTQMGQEVILRCVPISNHLYFYWYRQILGQKVEFLVSFYNNEISEKSEIFDDQFSVERPDGSNFTLKIRSTKLEDSAMYFCASRGTERQETQYFGPGTRLLVL.

J is TRBJ2-1 and V is TRBV15, with D uncertain. This CDR3 is built from 13 residues. Trimming took 0 bases from V and 3 from J, leaving 3 bases between them. The V gene's germline CDR1 is LNHNV and CDR2 YYDKDF (reference sequence). Here the CDR3 DNA reads TGTGCCACCAGCAGAGACTTCTACAATGAGCAGTTCTTC. Translated, it gives CATSRDFYNEQFF.

The genes are TRBV6-5 and TRBJ1-3, with 8 bases identical to TRBD1. CDR3 size: 15 residues. Germline V lookup: CDR1 MNHEY, CDR2 SVGAGI. The V and J ends lost 7 bases and 3 bases, in that order; junction bases with no gene match: 8. The CDR3 bases are TGTGCCAGCACTCAACAGGGGGTCATTGGAAACACCATATATTTT. It is translated as CASTQQGVIGNTIYF.

The rearrangement uses TRBV4-3 and TRBJ2-1; TRBD2 agrees at 9 bases. The CDR3 length is 18 residues. Germline V gene data show CDR1 as LGHNA and CDR2 as YSLEER. Trimming at V came to 0 bases and at J to 6 bases, leaving 12 bases not matched to a gene. CDR3 amino acids: CASSQDTLTSGALNEQFF. CDR3 bases: TGCGCCAGCAGCCAAGACACCCTGACTAGCGGCGCCCTCAATGAGCAGTTCTTC.

In nucleotides, the CDR3 is TGTGCCAGCAGCTTAGCGGCTCAGGGGCAGGAGCAGTACTTC. Its translation: CASSLAAQGQEQYF. The chain has TRBV11-3 and TRBJ2-7; tentative D call: TRBD1 (6 bases). CDR1 and CDR2 from the germline V gene are SGHNT and YENEEA. The CDR3 is made up of 14 amino acids. Trimming pared 1 base from V and 7 bases from J, leaving 14 bases between.

The rearrangement joins TRBV19 to TRBJ2-2, with a tentative D call TRBD2 (6 bases). The CDR3 is 16 residues long. The germline V and J ends were trimmed by 1 base and 0 bases, with 9 bases remaining between them. Germline V gene lookup returns CDR1 LNHDA and CDR2 SQIVND (reference sequence). CDR3 region: CASSIVGLTNTGELFF. CDR3 bases: TGTGCCAGTAGTATAGTGGGACTCACGAACACCGGGGAGCTGTTTTTT.

The rearrangement uses TRBV5-4 and TRBJ2-3; TRBD2 might be the D (6 bases). This CDR3 has 17 residues. Germline-derived CDR1 and CDR2 are SGHNT and YYREEE (reference sequence). The V end lost 0 bases, the J end lost 2 bases, and 16 bases lay between the germline ends. CDR3 coding DNA: TGTGCCAGCAGCTTGGACGGTTTACGGGGGTACACAGATACGCAGTATTTT. Amino acids: CASSLDGLRGYTDTQYF.

This chain uses TRBV11-1 with TRBJ2-7; 13 positions agree with TRBD2. The CDR3 loop spans 14 amino acids. Per the germline V gene, CDR1 is SGHAT and CDR2 is FQDESV (reference sequence). Trimming at V came to 5 bases and at J to 4 bases, leaving 2 bases not matched to a gene. This chain's CDR3 is CASSLLAGGYEQYF. The CDR3 nucleotides read TGTGCCAGCAGCCTACTAGCGGGAGGGTACGAGCAGTACTTC.

CDR3 sequence reads: CASSLMTGEVQYF. CDR3 coding DNA: TGTGCCAGCAGCTTGATGACGGGAGAGGTGCAGTACTTC. The chain employs TRBV5-4 and TRBJ2-7; D possibly corresponds to TRBD2 (6 bases). The CDR3 loop spans 13 amino acids. V lost 1 base to trimming and J lost 9 bases, with 14 bases between them. Per the germline V gene, CDR1 is SGHNT and CDR2 is YYREEE (reference sequence).

The chain carries TRBV18 and TRBJ2-2; tentative D call: TRBD1 (5 bases). CDR3 length equals 15 residues. Trimming took 2 bases from V and 5 from J, leaving 12 bases between them. Germline V CDR1 and CDR2: KGHSH, LQKENI. As DNA, the CDR3 is TGTGCCAGCTCACCAGCCAGGGTGGCAACCGGGGAGCTGTTTTTT. It specifies CASSPARVATGELFF.

The J gene is TRBJ2-7, the V gene TRBV7-2, with 9 bases matching TRBD1. This CDR3 spans 18 amino acids. CDR1 is SGHTA, CDR2 FQGNSA, per germline. V dropped 7 bases and J dropped 1; count of bases not matched to a gene: 17. CDR3 loop: CASTSVLTGTGRSYEQYF. In nucleotides, the CDR3 is TGTGCCAGCACCTCGGTCCTGACCGGGACAGGGAGGTCCTACGAGCAGTACTTC.